Listed below are T cell receptor beta chains from one sample, sequenced in a study of blood T cell repertoires in COVID-19. Sequencing used immunoSEQ multiplex PCR; TCRdb keeps in-frame clones, though not all of them. Here the sample spans approximately 88,000 clones, just over 90% being singletons. Sequenced input: peripheral blood. These receptors came from a woman aged 50 to 65 in a cohort sampled during active COVID-19. CDR3s include the opening cysteine and the closing phenylalanine or tryptophan. Each record gives: clone size, V gene, D gene, J gene, CDR3 protein, CDR3 DNA. A D gene is named only where the DNA matches it firmly. Clone size appears in some rows only: once, few, many, or a class for an expanded clone.

clone_size: .
v_call: TRBV6-5
d_call: .
j_call: TRBJ2-1
cdr3_aa: CASSYSLVTVYNEQFF
cdr3_nt: TGTGCCAGCAGTTACTCGCTAGTCACCGTCTACAATGAGCAGTTCTTC

clone_size: .
v_call: TRBV28
d_call: TRBD2
j_call: TRBJ2-1
cdr3_aa: CASSYRDYPTYNEQFF
cdr3_nt: TGTGCCAGCAGTTACCGGGACTACCCGACTTACAATGAGCAGTTCTTC

clone_size: .
v_call: TRBV5-1
d_call: .
j_call: TRBJ1-2
cdr3_aa: CASSLEGGDGRGYTF
cdr3_nt: TGCGCCAGCAGCTTAGAGGGAGGTGACGGGCGTGGCTACACCTTC

clone_size: few
v_call: TRBV25-1
d_call: TRBD1
j_call: TRBJ2-5
cdr3_aa: CASSEGQGVAETQYF
cdr3_nt: TGTGCCAGCAGTGAAGGACAGGGGGTTGCAGAGACCCAGTACTTC

clone_size: .
v_call: TRBV5-4
d_call: .
j_call: TRBJ1-4
cdr3_aa: CASSLGPGSTTEEEKLFF
cdr3_nt: TGTGCCAGCAGCTTGGGGCCTGGGTCCACGACAGAGGAGGAAAAACTGTTTTTT

clone_size: .
v_call: TRBV30
d_call: .
j_call: TRBJ1-6
cdr3_aa: CAWTPAGRGDNSPLHF
cdr3_nt: TGTGCCTGGACTCCAGCCGGCAGGGGAGATAATTCACCCCTCCACTTT

clone_size: .
v_call: TRBV7-9
d_call: .
j_call: TRBJ1-3
cdr3_aa: CASSSGGSGNTIYF
cdr3_nt: TGTGCCAGCAGCTCAGGTGGCTCTGGAAACACCATATATTTT

clone_size: .
v_call: TRBV5-4
d_call: TRBD1
j_call: TRBJ1-3
cdr3_aa: CASRADRGGNTIYF
cdr3_nt: TGTGCCAGCAGAGCAGACAGGGGTGGAAACACCATATATTTT

clone_size: .
v_call: TRBV7-9
d_call: .
j_call: TRBJ1-4
cdr3_aa: CASSPGQTNEKLFF
cdr3_nt: TGTGCCAGCAGCCCGGGACAAACTAATGAAAAACTGTTTTTT

clone_size: .
v_call: TRBV9
d_call: TRBD2
j_call: TRBJ2-3
cdr3_aa: CASSTGGALAPSSTDTQYF
cdr3_nt: TGTGCCAGCTCGACGGGGGGTGCGCTAGCGCCCTCTAGCACAGATACGCAGTATTTT

clone_size: .
v_call: TRBV6-5
d_call: .
j_call: TRBJ2-3
cdr3_aa: CASRLAATTDTQYF
cdr3_nt: TGTGCCAGCAGGTTAGCAGCAACCACAGATACGCAGTATTTT

clone_size: few
v_call: TRBV19
d_call: .
j_call: TRBJ1-3
cdr3_aa: CASSVLPGNTIYF
cdr3_nt: TGTGCCAGTAGTGTTCTCCCTGGAAACACCATATATTTT

clone_size: .
v_call: TRBV2
d_call: TRBD2
j_call: TRBJ2-3
cdr3_aa: CASSGGTSGRARDTQYF
cdr3_nt: TGTGCCAGCAGTGGTGGGACTAGCGGGAGGGCCCGGGATACGCAGTATTTT

clone_size: .
v_call: TRBV6-1
d_call: .
j_call: TRBJ2-1
cdr3_aa: CASSEALTDNEQFF
cdr3_nt: TGTGCCAGCAGTGAAGCTTTGACAGACAATGAGCAGTTCTTC

clone_size: .
v_call: TRBV19
d_call: TRBD1
j_call: TRBJ1-5
cdr3_aa: CASTLGQGRKPQHF
cdr3_nt: TGTGCCAGTACCCTAGGACAGGGAAGGAAGCCCCAGCATTTT

clone_size: .
v_call: TRBV9
d_call: TRBD1
j_call: TRBJ1-4
cdr3_aa: CASSVGPGQINEKLFF
cdr3_nt: TGTGCCAGCAGCGTGGGGCCGGGACAGATCAATGAAAAACTGTTTTTT

clone_size: .
v_call: TRBV24-1
d_call: TRBD1
j_call: TRBJ2-1
cdr3_aa: CATSATRGQGSYNEQFF
cdr3_nt: TGTGCCACCAGTGCAACCCGAGGACAGGGATCCTACAATGAGCAGTTCTTC

clone_size: .
v_call: TRBV19
d_call: .
j_call: TRBJ2-6
cdr3_aa: CASSQRTTALSGANVLTF
cdr3_nt: TGTGCCAGTAGTCAACGAACTACCGCCCTCTCTGGGGCCAACGTCCTGACTTTC

clone_size: .
v_call: TRBV27
d_call: TRBD1
j_call: TRBJ2-1
cdr3_aa: CASSRTGSYNEQFF
cdr3_nt: TGTGCCAGCTCCCGGACAGGGTCCTACAATGAGCAGTTCTTC

clone_size: .
v_call: TRBV28
d_call: TRBD1
j_call: TRBJ1-4
cdr3_aa: CASRLGGQGRGKLFF
cdr3_nt: TGTGCCAGCCGTCTAGGGGGACAGGGTCGTGGAAAACTGTTTTTT

clone_size: .
v_call: TRBV10-2
d_call: TRBD2
j_call: TRBJ2-1
cdr3_aa: CASGLAGGYEQFF
cdr3_nt: TGCGCCAGCGGACTAGCGGGAGGGTATGAGCAGTTCTTC

clone_size: .
v_call: TRBV10-3
d_call: TRBD2
j_call: TRBJ2-1
cdr3_aa: CAISTSGGHNEQFF
cdr3_nt: TGTGCCATCAGTACTAGCGGGGGACACAATGAGCAGTTCTTC

clone_size: .
v_call: TRBV19
d_call: .
j_call: TRBJ2-2
cdr3_aa: CASSIDARAAGELFF
cdr3_nt: TGTGCCAGTAGTATAGATGCCAGGGCGGCCGGGGAGCTGTTTTTT

clone_size: once
v_call: TRBV28
d_call: TRBD2
j_call: TRBJ2-7
cdr3_aa: CASSPLGTSGRVYYF
cdr3_nt: TGTGCCAGCAGTCCCCTCGGGACTAGCGGGAGGGTATACTACTTC

clone_size: once
v_call: TRBV4-2
d_call: .
j_call: TRBJ1-4
cdr3_aa: CASSQDTGFDFIEKLFF
cdr3_nt: TGTGCCAGCAGCCAAGATACGGGATTCGACTTTATTGAAAAACTGTTTTTT

clone_size: .
v_call: TRBV12-3/TRBV12-4
d_call: .
j_call: TRBJ1-1
cdr3_aa: CASSPAGNTEAFF
cdr3_nt: TGTGCCAGCAGTCCAGCGGGAAACACTGAAGCTTTCTTT

clone_size: .
v_call: TRBV15
d_call: .
j_call: TRBJ2-1
cdr3_aa: CATSRDRSGVWSEQFF
cdr3_nt: TGTGCCACCAGCAGAGATCGGTCGGGGGTTTGGTCTGAGCAGTTCTTC

clone_size: .
v_call: TRBV28
d_call: .
j_call: TRBJ1-2
cdr3_aa: CASSLQGSYYGYTF
cdr3_nt: TGTGCCAGCAGTTTACAGGGTTCCTACTATGGCTACACCTTC

clone_size: .
v_call: TRBV5-1
d_call: TRBD1
j_call: TRBJ2-7
cdr3_aa: CASTKEGGLTSYEQYF
cdr3_nt: TGCGCCAGCACCAAGGAAGGGGGCCTAACCTCCTACGAGCAGTACTTC

clone_size: .
v_call: TRBV18
d_call: .
j_call: TRBJ1-1
cdr3_aa: CASSPARGASRTEAFF
cdr3_nt: TGTGCCAGCTCACCCGCCAGGGGCGCGAGTCGAACTGAAGCTTTCTTT

clone_size: .
v_call: TRBV20-1
d_call: .
j_call: TRBJ1-2
cdr3_aa: CSASQSGQGVYGYTF
cdr3_nt: TGCAGTGCTAGTCAATCTGGGCAGGGCGTCTATGGCTACACCTTC

clone_size: .
v_call: TRBV9
d_call: .
j_call: TRBJ2-1
cdr3_aa: CASSARAHTTNEQFF
cdr3_nt: TGTGCCAGCAGCGCCAGGGCACACACGACAAATGAGCAGTTCTTC

clone_size: .
v_call: TRBV10-3
d_call: .
j_call: TRBJ2-7
cdr3_aa: CAISKRTGTYEQYF
cdr3_nt: TGTGCCATCAGTAAGCGGACTGGCACCTACGAGCAGTACTTC

clone_size: .
v_call: TRBV29-1
d_call: .
j_call: TRBJ2-1
cdr3_aa: CSVEDRGSSDEQFF
cdr3_nt: TGCAGCGTTGAAGATAGGGGTTCTAGCGATGAGCAGTTCTTC

clone_size: .
v_call: TRBV18
d_call: .
j_call: TRBJ1-4
cdr3_aa: CASSPGLNEKLFF
cdr3_nt: TGTGCCAGCTCACCAGGGCTAAATGAAAAACTGTTTTTT

clone_size: .
v_call: TRBV2
d_call: TRBD1
j_call: TRBJ2-5
cdr3_aa: CASRGDRAEETQYF
cdr3_nt: TGTGCCAGCAGAGGAGACAGGGCGGAAGAGACCCAGTACTTC

clone_size: once
v_call: TRBV7-2
d_call: TRBD1
j_call: TRBJ1-4
cdr3_aa: CASSVGQGRLFF
cdr3_nt: TGTGCCAGCAGCGTTGGACAGGGAAGACTGTTTTTT

clone_size: .
v_call: TRBV6-6
d_call: .
j_call: TRBJ2-2
cdr3_aa: CASSVRSEGGELFF
cdr3_nt: TGTGCCAGCAGTGTCCGTAGCGAGGGCGGGGAGCTGTTTTTT

clone_size: .
v_call: TRBV3-1/TRBV3-2
d_call: TRBD1
j_call: TRBJ1-1
cdr3_aa: CASRVAGGITEAFF
cdr3_nt: TGTGCCAGCAGAGTAGCAGGGGGCATCACTGAAGCTTTCTTT

clone_size: once
v_call: TRBV9
d_call: TRBD2
j_call: TRBJ2-3
cdr3_aa: CASSATSGPTDTQYF
cdr3_nt: TGTGCCAGCAGCGCGACTAGCGGACCAACAGATACGCAGTATTTT

clone_size: .
v_call: TRBV5-1
d_call: TRBD1
j_call: TRBJ2-7
cdr3_aa: CASSLGTGGAGEQYF
cdr3_nt: TGCGCCAGCAGCTTGGGGACAGGGGGCGCGGGGGAGCAGTACTTC

clone_size: .
v_call: TRBV5-1
d_call: TRBD2
j_call: TRBJ2-7
cdr3_aa: CASSLQAGGPGEQYF
cdr3_nt: TGCGCCAGCAGCTTGCAGGCGGGAGGGCCTGGCGAGCAGTACTTC

clone_size: .
v_call: TRBV3-1/TRBV3-2
d_call: TRBD2
j_call: TRBJ2-4
cdr3_aa: CASSLGLAGEENIQYF
cdr3_nt: TGTGCCAGCAGCCTTGGACTAGCGGGAGAGGAGAACATTCAGTACTTC

clone_size: .
v_call: TRBV4-1
d_call: TRBD2
j_call: TRBJ2-7
cdr3_aa: CASSQQTGTTKFTYEQYF
cdr3_nt: TGCGCCAGCAGCCAACAGACCGGGACTACCAAATTTACCTACGAGCAGTACTTC

clone_size: few
v_call: TRBV7-6
d_call: TRBD2
j_call: TRBJ2-7
cdr3_aa: CASSLAAGGIGHEQYF
cdr3_nt: TGTGCCAGCAGCTTAGCCGCGGGGGGGATCGGGCACGAGCAGTACTTC

clone_size: .
v_call: TRBV5-1
d_call: TRBD2
j_call: TRBJ2-7
cdr3_aa: CASSLKRLAGPAISYEQYF
cdr3_nt: TGCGCCAGCAGCTTGAAGCGGCTAGCGGGACCCGCAATATCCTACGAGCAGTACTTC

clone_size: .
v_call: TRBV11-2
d_call: .
j_call: TRBJ2-1
cdr3_aa: CASSFSPSSYNEQFF
cdr3_nt: TGTGCCAGCAGCTTTTCTCCGAGCTCCTACAATGAGCAGTTCTTC

clone_size: .
v_call: TRBV2
d_call: .
j_call: TRBJ2-5
cdr3_aa: CASRWRETIQETQYF
cdr3_nt: TGTGCCAGCAGGTGGAGAGAAACAATCCAAGAGACCCAGTACTTC

clone_size: .
v_call: TRBV5-1
d_call: TRBD1
j_call: TRBJ2-2
cdr3_aa: CASSARDSPSTGELFF
cdr3_nt: TGCGCCAGCAGCGCCCGGGACAGCCCTTCCACCGGGGAGCTGTTTTTT

clone_size: .
v_call: TRBV12-3/TRBV12-4
d_call: .
j_call: TRBJ1-4
cdr3_aa: CASSLARGEKLFF
cdr3_nt: TGTGCCAGCAGTTTAGCGCGCGGGGAAAAACTGTTTTTT

clone_size: .
v_call: TRBV5-1
d_call: TRBD1
j_call: TRBJ1-4
cdr3_aa: CASSSIGTGDQKLFF
cdr3_nt: TGCGCCAGCAGCTCCATCGGGACAGGGGATCAAAAACTGTTTTTT

clone_size: .
v_call: TRBV18
d_call: TRBD2
j_call: TRBJ2-4
cdr3_aa: CASSPRNSGGGSGNIQYF
cdr3_nt: TGTGCCAGCTCACCACGGAACAGTGGCGGGGGAAGTGGAAACATTCAGTACTTC

clone_size: .
v_call: TRBV10-3
d_call: .
j_call: TRBJ2-5
cdr3_aa: CAISESNAETQYF
cdr3_nt: TGTGCCATCAGTGAGTCGAATGCGGAGACCCAGTACTTC

clone_size: .
v_call: TRBV5-4
d_call: .
j_call: TRBJ2-6
cdr3_aa: CASSSALSRNVLTF
cdr3_nt: TGTGCCAGCAGCAGTGCTCTAAGTAGAAACGTCCTGACTTTC

clone_size: .
v_call: TRBV7-9
d_call: .
j_call: TRBJ1-3
cdr3_aa: CASSSRRSGNTIYF
cdr3_nt: TGTGCCAGCAGCTCTAGACGGTCTGGAAACACCATATATTTT